This TCR delta chain was sequenced in a study of gamma-delta chains in newborns, infants, children. In the study overall: Polyclonal expansion of innate γδ T cells after birth follows microbial exposure.

TCRdb used CATT to re-call clones from the reads. This table holds over 4,000 delta-chain clones, 6.2% found once. This CDR3 spans 14 amino acids. CDR1 is GEAIGNYY and CDR2 is EKD in the germline V gene. The V end lost 3 bases, the J end lost 3 bases, and 5 bases lay between the germline ends. The V gene is TRDV2, the J gene TRDJ3; TRDD3 is a possible D gene (5 bases). The sequenced material came from blood. This clonotype originated in a child who was a newborn, infant or young child, either healthy, febrile or measles-vaccinated (not recorded which). In nucleotides, the CDR3 is TGTGCCTGTGACGGGATCTGGGACACCCGACAGATGTTTTTC. Translating it yields CACDGIWDTRQMFF.